This TCR beta chain appears in the sequencing data of a study of persistence of HIV-infected CD4 T cells (dated by TCRdb to 2020 to 2021). In the study overall: The median time the participants had spent on suppressive ART was approximately eight years. Peripheral blood samples of up to roughly 200 mL were obtained at multiple time points, with the exception of a couple of participants, for whom leukapheresis was performed at a single time point. Anti-CD3/anti-CD28 stimulation activated a higher proportion of cells, with a lower memory fraction, than antigen stimulation. CMV- and HIV-1 Gag-responding CD4+ T cells were isolated from ART-treated individuals so that antigen-driven clonal expansion of HIV-1-infected cells could be examined. TCRbeta sequencing assessed the clonality of all cells in each sorted population, while proviral sequencing assessed the clonality of infected cells. For the TCR cluster analysis across participants, about 8 participants were included for CMV and about 7 participants for Gag. Study-wide conclusions, independent of this receptor: Antigen-responding cells were enriched for degenerate expanded CDR3beta sequences, which suggests convergent selection of CD4+ responses to CMV and Gag. Few individuals were included in the study, and only a limited range of antigens was tested. Within the same sorted populations, how oligoclonal the TCRs were correlated with how oligoclonal the proviruses were. TCRbeta richness in CMV- and Gag-responding cells was significantly lower than in anti-CD3/anti-CD28-responding cells; CMV-responding cells had higher oligoclonality than CD3/CD28-stimulated and Gag-responding cells. Restriction of bulk TCR analyses to the rare CMV-responding cells that actually carried HIV-1 proviruses was not possible.

The sample's treatment or condition label is to be understood as: suppressive antiretroviral therapy. Cells were stimulated with anti-CD3/anti-CD28 magnetic beads as a nonspecific positive control representing the CD4+ T cell repertoire. Responding CD4+ T cells were sorted on the basis of upregulation of both CD40 ligand and CD69. Participants were HIV-1-infected adults who started suppressive ART during chronic infection. For at least 4 years, participants had undetectable plasma HIV-1 RNA, below 50 copies/mL. To be included, a participant needed positive CMV serology and a CD4+ T cell count above 400 cells/uL. Before stimulation, PBMCs were isolated using density centrifugation and depleted of CD8+ T cells. Stimulation of CD8-depleted PBMCs was carried out for approximately 17 hours with anti-CD28/CD49d costimulation, CD40-blocking antibody and enfuvirtide, to prevent new infections. Cells were sorted on a Beckman Coulter MoFlo Legacy or XDP sorter, with propidium iodide excluding dead cells. Genomic DNA was extracted with the QIAamp DNA Mini Kit for samples above one million cells, otherwise with the Quick-DNA Microprep Kit.

TCRbeta repertoires were sequenced from genomic DNA with the immunoSEQ hsTCRB assay version 4 in survey mode. For TCRbeta sequencing, genomic DNA was diluted to roughly 9.2 ng/uL, with up to roughly 1 ug used per sample. In the source study's methods: ImmunoSeq Analyzer 3.0 was used for analysis of TCRbeta data, and diversity was computed on productive nucleotide rearrangements. Using the Immunarch R package, lower-bound TCR diversity was estimated with the improved Chao index and clonality was estimated with the Gini coefficient. Different nucleotide rearrangements encoding the same CDR3beta amino acid sequence were counted as distinct clonotypes. Differential abundance analysis identified TCRbeta sequences significantly enriched in antigen-responding cells relative to anti-CD3/anti-CD28-activated cells. TCRs were clustered by predicted peptide-MHC specificity with GLIPH2, both within individual participants and across merged participant data sets. TCRdb retrieved this table from immuneACCESS and kept in-frame rearrangements only. Not all clones are present; in checked studies, unresolved V genes account for under half, and no reason is known for the remainder. For V, J and clone size, that table is used; D and trimming come from the DNA. This sample has some 41,000 clones in its table, and roughly 89% of those were observed once. The biggest ten clones account for approximately 1.3% of the sample.

Per the germline V gene (reference sequence), LNHDA is the CDR1 and SQIVND is the CDR2. From the cysteine up to the phenylalanine, the CDR3 has a length of 15 residues. The only DNA kept is the CDR3, 45 bases in frame from the first base. At the junction V is shortened by 6 bases and J by 2 bases, with 17 bases in between. Note on this clone: What antigen it recognizes has not been identified. There are no base qualities to consult, and no much larger clone falls within one base.

The chain is made from TRBV19 and TRBJ2-7; TRBD1 might be the D gene, on 6 matching bases. The source is an adult man with HIV who was CMV-seropositive. The sample was CD4+ T cells sorted from PBMCs after roughly 18-hour stimulation, taken from a patient who received antiretroviral therapy. What the cell subset or site label conveys for this sample: CD40L+CD69+ CD4 T cells responding to anti-CD3/anti-CD28 beads, representing the overall repertoire. The nucleotide sequence reads as follows: TGTGCCAGTAGCAGATCCGACAGGTCCACCTACGAGCAGTACTTC. This gives the protein CASSRSDRSTYEQYF.